The 11 T cell receptor beta chains below were found in one sample sequenced in a study of tumor-infiltrating lymphocytes in primary liver carcinoma. Germline DNA was also extracted, while the blood RNA originated from unsorted whole blood. The template, about 550 ng total RNA, yielded TCR beta cDNA made with a constant-region primer. ARM-PCR, slightly modified, supplied the TCR beta libraries through three nested multiplex PCR rounds. The first two PCR rounds used TRBV1-TRBV30 primers with a Cbeta primer, around 10 cycles each. TCRdb recomputed calls from the multiplex PCR reads with MiXCR, one row per CDR3 protein. Of about 200,000 distinct CDR3 sequences detected, less than 65% appear once; the ten largest clones hold around 7.1%. The sample consisted of peripheral blood. All receptors derive from a woman in her fifties or sixties with primary liver carcinoma and hepatitis B virus infection.

The chain carries TRBV11-3 and TRBJ2-1; D is possibly TRBD2 (5 bases). The V end lost 5 bases, the J end lost 16 bases, and 24 bases lay between the germline ends. Germline assignment: CDR1 SGHNT and CDR2 YENEEA. This CDR3 has 14 amino acids. CDR3 bases: TGTGCCAGCAGCCAAGATTCTCAATTTCCCGGGGTCTTCTTC. Its protein is CASSQDSQFPGVFF.

With regard to this clonotype: A much more abundant neighbour one base away suggests this may be a read error. V is TRBV12-5 and J is TRBJ2-5, with 7 positions matching TRBD2. After removal of 8 bases from V and 7 bases from J, the junction contained 10 bases not matched to a gene. CDR1 is LGHNT, CDR2 FRNRAP, per germline. The CDR3 extends over 13 amino acids. The CDR3, as DNA: TGTGCTAGTACCATAAGCGGGAAAGGGACCCAGTACTTC. The encoded protein is CASTISGKGTQYF.

DNA of the CDR3: TGTGCCAGCAGTCCCCGGGACAGGTCCTCTGGGGCCAACGTCCTGACTTTC. This sequence encodes CASSPRDRSSGANVLTF. The V gene is TRBV25-1, the J gene TRBJ2-6; TRBD1 matches 8 bases. The CDR3 is 17 residues long. Trimming cost V 5 bases and J 0 bases; bases outside gene matches: 6. CDR1 and CDR2 from the germline V gene are MGHDK and SYGVNS.

Regarding this clonotype: An end of the junction differs from the germline gene, which may be a read error. V gene TRBV4-2 combines with J gene TRBJ2-3; D not certain. The CDR3 loop spans 15 amino acids. Germline loops: CDR1 LGHNA, CDR2 YNFKEQ. The CDR3 region is CASSQDDAITDTQYF. CDR3 sequence (DNA): TGTGCCAGCAGCCAAGATGACGCGATCACAGATACACAGTATTTT.

With respect to this clonotype: Given a much more abundant clone one base away, this may be a read error. This chain joins TRBV5-5 and TRBJ2-3; 13 positions agree with TRBD2. This CDR3 has 17 amino acids. V lost 7 bases, J lost 2 bases, and 10 bases stayed unmatched. Germline CDR1 is SGHKS and CDR2 is YYEKEE (reference sequence). The DNA of the CDR3 is TGTGCCAGCTGCTCCTGGACTAGCGGGGGCCTCACAGATACGCAGTATTTT. This encodes CASCSWTSGGLTDTQYF. Looking up the rest from reference TRBV5-5 and TRBJ2-3 gives the full variable domain: DAGVTQSPTHLIKTRGQQVTLRCSPISGHKSVSWYQQVLGQGPQFIFQYYEKEERGRGNFPDRFSARQFPNYSSELNVNALLLGDSALYLCASCSWTSGGLTDTQYFGPGTRLTVL.

A remark on this clonotype: Given a much more abundant clone one base away, this may be a read error. This chain connects TRBV6-6 to TRBJ2-1, with 7 nucleotides matching TRBD1. Germline V gene sequence: CDR1 MNHNY, CDR2 SVGAGI (reference sequence). This CDR3 has 15 residues. Unmatched junction bases numbered 12, after V lost 6 bases and J lost 7 bases. The CDR3 DNA reads as TGTGCCAGCAGACAGCACGGACAGGTGGGAAATGAGCAGTTCTTC. Residues: CASRQHGQVGNEQFF.

With regard to this clonotype: Compared with germline, one end of the junction differs, possibly owing to a read error. V and J are TRBV11-3 and TRBJ2-7, with D tentatively TRBD1 (5 bases). CDR1 is SGHNT and CDR2 is YENEEA in the germline V gene. This CDR3 spans 12 amino acids. The CDR3 sequence: CAGSPQLGVQYF. The CDR3 DNA follows: TGTGCCGGCAGCCCACAATTAGGGGTTCAGTACTTC.

The rearrangement uses TRBV29-1 and TRBJ2-7; 9 nucleotides match TRBD2. Germline V lookup: CDR1 SQVTM, CDR2 ANQGSEA. The CDR3 consists of 15 residues. Trimming cost V 5 bases and J 0 bases; bases outside gene matches: 8. The CDR3 reads CSVTLNSGSSYEQYF. For the CDR3, the DNA is TGCAGCGTTACCCTGAATAGCGGGAGCTCCTACGAGCAGTACTTC.

In regard to this clonotype: A much larger clone lies one base from this, so it may be a read error. This chain connects TRBV4-1 to TRBJ2-3; the D is unclear. CDR1 is MGHRA and CDR2 is YSYEKL in the germline V gene. The CDR3 consists of 15 residues. The CDR3 DNA reads TGCGCCAGCGGCCAAGTCCCCCATCGCACAGATACGCAGTATTTT. Protein product: CASGQVPHRTDTQYF.

The V call is TRBV12-3 or TRBV12-4, the J call TRBJ2-7, with a weak D call TRBD1 (5 bases). V was pared by 2 bases and J by 9 bases, with 17 bases between. The CDR3 has 14 residues. Written as DNA, the CDR3 is TGTGCCAGCAGTTTAAGTAAGACAGCATGCATGCAGTACTTC. Its translation: CASSLSKTACMQYF.

As to this clonotype: A read error is possible here, since a much larger clone lies one base away. The chain employs TRBV11-3 and TRBJ2-7; 10 bases align to TRBD1. Germline CDR1 and CDR2: SGHNT and YENEEA. The CDR3 contains 14 residues. The CDR3 loop is CASSEPGQGQEQYF. The CDR3 DNA reads as TGCGCCAGCAGTGAGCCGGGACAGGGGCAGGAGCAGTACTTC.